This is a list of T cell receptor beta chains from one sample in a study of blood T cell repertoires in COVID-19. The method was immunoSEQ multiplex PCR; TCRdb's version includes in-frame clones alone and lacks a portion of them. The sample lists over 120,000 clones; around four fifths were seen once. The material sequenced was peripheral blood. The source of these receptors is a human donor in a cohort sampled during active COVID-19. CDR3s include the opening cysteine and the closing phenylalanine or tryptophan. A D gene is named only where the DNA matches it firmly. Size is stated for part of the rows, as once, few or many counts, or as a class when the clone is expanded.

15	TRBD1	TRBV6-5	TRBJ2-7	.	CASSSTGQGKREQYF	TGTGCCAGCAGTTCCACGGGACAGGGAAAACGCGAGCAGTACTTC
13	TRBD1	TRBV12-3/TRBV12-4	TRBJ1-2	.	CASRGTGTQGYTF	TGTGCCAGCAGAGGGACAGGAACGCAGGGCTACACCTTC
15	.	TRBV19	TRBJ1-5	.	CASSMDGQNNQPQHF	TGTGCCAGTAGTATGGACGGACAGAACAATCAGCCCCAGCATTTT
15	TRBD1	TRBV2	TRBJ1-2	.	CASNPGQGANYGYTF	TGTGCCAGCAATCCGGGACAGGGAGCTAACTATGGCTACACCTTC
17	TRBD2	TRBV18	TRBJ2-3	.	CASSRPPSGGSTDTQYF	TGTGCCAGCTCACGACCCCCAAGCGGGGGTAGCACAGATACGCAGTATTTT
14	TRBD1	TRBV23-1	TRBJ1-2	.	CASSPGGSSNGYTF	TGCGCCAGCAGTCCAGGGGGTAGTAGTAATGGCTACACCTTC
16	.	TRBV2	TRBJ1-5	.	CASSEGRRELNQPQHF	TGTGCCAGCAGTGAAGGAAGACGGGAGCTAAATCAGCCCCAGCATTTT
15	TRBD1	TRBV5-6	TRBJ1-6	.	CASSLAGTGVSPLHF	TGTGCCAGCAGCTTGGCCGGGACAGGGGTATCACCCCTCCACTTT
13	.	TRBV27	TRBJ2-7	.	CASTLAGASEQYF	TGTGCCAGCACCTTAGCAGGGGCCTCCGAGCAGTACTTC
16	.	TRBV3-1/TRBV3-2	TRBJ2-3	.	CASSSTRDRLADTQYF	TGTGCCAGCAGCTCGACCCGGGATAGACTGGCAGATACGCAGTATTTT
15	TRBD2	TRBV19	TRBJ2-1	.	CASSQTSGVDNEQFF	TGTGCCAGTAGCCAGACTAGCGGGGTGGACAATGAGCAGTTCTTC
18	TRBD2	TRBV7-6	TRBJ2-1	.	CASSLTGTSGSSYNEQFF	TGTGCCAGCAGCCTCACCGGGACTAGCGGGAGCTCCTACAATGAGCAGTTCTTC
13	.	TRBV6-5	TRBJ1-5	few	CASSSLRWQPQHF	TGTGCCAGCAGTTCGCTCAGGTGGCAGCCCCAGCATTTT
19	TRBD1	TRBV3-1/TRBV3-2	TRBJ2-3	once	CASSQDGRRGRGHQDTQYF	TGTGCCAGCAGCCAAGATGGCCGTAGGGGCAGGGGGCATCAAGATACGCAGTATTTT
13	TRBD1	TRBV28	TRBJ2-7	.	CASRRTGSYEQYF	TGTGCCAGCAGACGGACAGGGTCCTACGAGCAGTACTTC
17	TRBD2	TRBV5-4	TRBJ2-1	.	CASSIGLAGGIYNEQFF	TGTGCCAGCAGCATCGGACTAGCGGGAGGGATTTACAATGAGCAGTTCTTC
14	TRBD1	TRBV9	TRBJ1-1	.	CASSPGQSNTEAFF	TGTGCCAGCAGTCCGGGACAGTCAAACACTGAAGCTTTCTTT
12	TRBD1	TRBV6-5	TRBJ2-7	.	CASRDRYYEQYF	TGTGCCAGCCGGGACAGGTATTACGAGCAGTACTTC
15	TRBD2	TRBV18	TRBJ2-3	.	CASSPRLAEKDTQYF	TGTGCCAGCTCACCTAGACTAGCGGAAAAAGATACGCAGTATTTT
16	TRBD1	TRBV7-2	TRBJ2-1	.	CASSLVAGGSYNEQFF	TGTGCCAGCAGCTTAGTGGCAGGGGGCTCCTACAATGAGCAGTTCTTC
14	TRBD1	TRBV6-5	TRBJ2-7	.	CASRRTGLAYEQYF	TGTGCCAGCAGGCGGACAGGCTTGGCCTACGAGCAGTACTTC
17	TRBD2	TRBV2	TRBJ2-1	few	CASSAPSGSGSYNEQFF	TGTGCCAGCAGTGCCCCTAGCGGGAGTGGCTCCTACAATGAGCAGTTCTTC
15	TRBD1	TRBV6-5	TRBJ1-4	once	CASSREGATNEKLFF	TGTGCCAGCAGCCGTGAGGGGGCGACTAATGAAAAACTGTTTTTT
14	.	TRBV3-1/TRBV3-2	TRBJ1-1	.	CASSQGGNLAEAFF	TGTGCCAGCAGCCAAGGAGGGAATTTGGCTGAAGCTTTCTTT
14	TRBD1	TRBV28	TRBJ1-6	once	CASSLRGGSSPLHF	TGTGCCAGCAGTTTACGAGGGGGCAGTTCACCCCTCCACTTT
17	.	TRBV30	TRBJ2-6	.	CAWSVLPPRAGANVLTF	TGTGCCTGGAGTGTACTCCCCCCCAGGGCTGGGGCCAACGTCCTGACTTTC
15	TRBD1	TRBV3-1/TRBV3-2	TRBJ1-2	.	CASSYSTGGARGYTF	TGTGCCAGCAGTTACAGTACAGGGGGCGCCCGGGGCTACACCTTC
16	TRBD2	TRBV3-1/TRBV3-2	TRBJ2-1	.	CASSLGLAGGHNEQFF	TGTGCCAGCAGCCTGGGACTAGCGGGGGGGCACAATGAGCAGTTCTTC
15	TRBD1	TRBV2	TRBJ2-1	.	CASTVDRGPYNEQFF	TGTGCCAGCACGGTCGACAGGGGCCCCTACAATGAGCAGTTCTTC
16	.	TRBV28	TRBJ1-2	.	CASSLGPGMGNYGYTF	TGTGCCAGCAGTTTAGGCCCCGGGATGGGTAACTATGGCTACACCTTC
16	TRBD2	TRBV2	TRBJ2-2	.	CASGSKWGGEAGELFF	TGTGCCAGCGGATCGAAATGGGGGGGAGAGGCCGGGGAGCTGTTTTTT
13	.	TRBV6-5	TRBJ2-3	.	CASSLRLADTQYF	TGTGCCAGCAGCCTTAGACTAGCAGATACGCAGTATTTT
13	.	TRBV29-1	TRBJ2-3	.	CSVDGRRTDTQYF	TGCAGCGTTGATGGGCGTAGGACAGATACGCAGTATTTT